These 9 T cell receptor beta chains were all obtained from the same sample, sequenced in a study of T cells in Graves' hyperthyroidism and ophthalmopathy. The source material, RNA transcripts, was used to amplify TCR beta CDR3 regions. First-round RT-PCR with HTBI primers amplified the TCR CDR3 region. One entry per CDR3 protein, called by TCRdb with MiXCR from the multiplex PCR reads. This sample carries around 200,000 distinct CDR3 sequences, about 17% of them seen once, and the ten largest clones take around 27%. The sample taken for sequencing was blood. The receptors originated from a woman in her forties or fifties with Graves' hyperthyroidism.

The rearrangement links TRBV28 to TRBJ1-6, with TRBD1 matching 7 bases. The CDR3 contains 16 residues. V lost 4 bases and J lost 6; bases outside the gene matches: 9. Germline loops: CDR1 MDHEN, CDR2 SYDVKM. The DNA for the CDR3 is TGTGCCAGCAGTTCTACAGGGGCGAAGGGTAATTCACCCCTCCACTTT. This sequence encodes CASSSTGAKGNSPLHF. The full variable domain, completed using reference TRBV28 and TRBJ1-6, is DVKVTQSSRYLVKRTGEKVFLECVQDMDHENMFWYRQDPGLGLRLIYFSYDVKMKEKGDIPEGYSVSREKKERFSLILESASTNQTSMYLCASSSTGAKGNSPLHFGNGTRLTVT.

This clonotype was recorded many times. V is TRBV27 and J is TRBJ1-2; 7 bases line up with TRBD1. Per the germline V gene, CDR1 is MNHEY and CDR2 is SMNVEV (reference sequence). V was clipped by 4 bases and J by 4 bases; unmatched bases: 3. The CDR3 is 13 residues long. The CDR3 DNA sequence: TGTGCCAGCAGTTCGACAGGGCGCTATGGCTACACCTTC. Its protein is CASSSTGRYGYTF.

This clonotype appeared many times. The chain has TRBV6-1 and TRBJ1-2, with D possibly TRBD1 on 5 matching bases. The V end lost 11 bases, the J end lost 4 bases, and 26 bases lay between the germline ends. CDR1 MNHNS and CDR2 SASEGT come from the germline V gene. The CDR3 covers 16 residues. CDR3 in DNA: TGTGCCTCTTTGGGTATCCCCCAGGGAGGAGGCTATGGCTACACCTTC. Its translation is CASLGIPQGGGYGYTF.

This clonotype appeared a single time. Sequence at one end of the junction differs from germline and may be a read error. V and J are TRBV6-4 and TRBJ2-1, with TRBD1 identical over 10 bases. CDR3 length: 15 residues. Germline V gives CDR1 MRHNA, CDR2 SNTAGT. The CDR3 protein is CASSEDRGSYNEQLF. In nucleotides, the CDR3 is TGTGCCAGCAGTGAGGACAGGGGGTCCTACAATGAGCAGCTCTTC.

This clonotype was detected many times. V usage is TRBV11-2 and J usage is TRBJ2-1; 7 bases match TRBD1. CDR3 size: 12 residues. Trimming at V came to 1 base and at J to 13 bases, leaving 4 bases not matched to a gene. From germline, CDR1 is SGHAT and CDR2 FQNNGV. CDR3 sequence (DNA): TGTGCCAGCAGCTTAGTAGGGGGCCTCCAGTTCTTC. Its protein product is CASSLVGGLQFF.

The chain carries TRBV19 and TRBJ2-6; D gene unclear. This CDR3 comprises 14 residues. The germline V gene has CDR1 LNHDA and CDR2 SQIVND (reference sequence). Deletions cut 3 bases from V and 0 bases from J, with 3 bases between. CDR3: CASSINSGANVLTF. The CDR3 DNA is TGTGCCAGTAGTATCAACTCTGGGGCCAACGTCCTGACTTTC.

This clonotype is a singleton in its sample. The CDR3 sequence: CASSSGLSGEQFF. The CDR3 nucleotides are TGTGCCAGCAGCTCAGGGCTTTCGGGTGAGCAGTTCTTC. The V call is TRBV11-1, the J call TRBJ2-1; D may be TRBD1 (5 bases). Per germline, CDR1 SGHAT and CDR2 FQDESV (reference sequence). Deletions cut 4 bases from V and 9 bases from J, with 13 bases between. The CDR3 consists of 13 residues.

CDR3 protein: CASSAESNTEAFF. Written as DNA, the CDR3 is TGTGCCAGCAGTGCCGAGTCGAACACTGAAGCTTTCTTT. V and J are TRBV2 and TRBJ1-1; D unresolved. Germline V gene sequence: CDR1 SNHLY, CDR2 FYNNEI. Trimming stripped 4 bases from V and 1 base from J, with 7 bases between. This CDR3 has 13 residues.

Ten or more counts support this clonotype. This chain links TRBV5-1 with TRBJ1-4; D is unclear. The V and J ends lost 6 bases and 0 bases respectively, with 12 bases between them. CDR1 and CDR2 from the germline V gene are SGHRS and YFSETQ. The CDR3 is made up of 15 amino acids. CDR3 sequence reads: CASTSYDPTNEKLFF. The CDR3 DNA follows: TGCGCCAGCACCTCCTATGATCCAACTAATGAAAAACTGTTTTTT.